This TCR beta chain was obtained from a study of blood T cell repertoires in COVID-19. Looking at the study overall: Italy, Spain and the United States were the sources of the convalescent and acute COVID-19 samples. T cells, B-cell-depleted T cells, or PBMCs supplied cDNA or gDNA.

CDR3 length equals 15 residues. Germline V gene lookup returns CDR1 PRHDT and CDR2 FYEKMQ (reference sequence). With V trimmed by 5 bases and J by 3 bases, 7 bases remained unmatched. Original analysis: Nucleated cell counts were estimated from reference gene primer amplification. The data were produced by immunoSEQ multiplex PCR, yet TCRdb's version contains in-frame clones alone and is incomplete. V, J and clone size are those of that table, while D and trimming were read from the DNA. This sample has tens of thousands of clones, with 88% found just once. This TCR derives from a woman of 80 years or more with acute or convalescent COVID-19. Sequencing was performed on peripheral blood. The chain joins TRBV13 to TRBJ1-5; TRBD1 matches at 7 bases. The DNA for the CDR3 is TGTGCCAGCAGCCGGAGGGGGCGACTCAATCAGCCCCAGCATTTT. Protein product: CASSRRGRLNQPQHF.